The sequence of this T cell receptor (beta chain) was determined in a study of CD8 T cells in Susac syndrome. This CDR3 has 14 residues. Germline CDR1 and CDR2: MNHEY and SVGEGT. V shed 5 bases and J 5 bases; nucleotides not matched to a gene: 5. The multiple sclerosis control group was made up of treatment-naive patients with stable or active relapsing-remitting disease. Random hexamers served to reverse transcribe roughly 0.45 to 1 ug RNA. With immunoSEQ multiplex PCR, TCR beta CDR3 was amplified across 54 Vbeta and 13 Jbeta. Each CDR3 protein gets one entry after TCRdb re-called the immunoSEQ multiplex PCR reads with MiXCR. The table shows about 130,000 distinct CDR3 sequences, with less than 95% occurring only once.

The clonotype originates from a human donor with multiple sclerosis. The J gene is TRBJ2-2, the V gene TRBV6-2 or TRBV6-3; 7 bases are a match to TRBD2. Sequenced sample: CD4+ T cells from PBMCs. The CDR3 sequence is CASSPQRGTGELFF. CDR3 in DNA: TGTGCCAGCAGTCCCCAGCGGGGAACCGGGGAGCTGTTTTTT.